This TCR beta chain appears in the sequencing data of a study of blood T cell repertoires in COVID-19. As for the study in general: The United States, Italy and Spain were the sources of the acute and convalescent COVID-19 samples. T cells, B-cell-depleted T cells, or PBMCs provided the cDNA or gDNA that served as material.

The CDR3 totals 19 residues. Germline CDR1 reads SGHRS; CDR2 reads YFSETQ. V lost 1 base and J lost 0; bases outside the gene matches: 6. Participants reported their clinical history, and cohort assignment relied on those reports. In the source study's methods: Cell counts per sample came from amplifying reference gene primers. Profiled with immunoSEQ multiplex PCR; TCRdb holds only in-frame clones, not every one. The V and J calls and clone size are taken from that table; D and trimming were inferred from the DNA. The top ten hold 1% to 1.3% of the sample, which has fewer than 500,000 clones, more than 80% seen once.

The sample taken for sequencing was PBMCs or T cells enriched from blood (not recorded which). The J gene is TRBJ2-1, the V gene TRBV5-1; 14 positions agree with TRBD2. This TCR was sampled from a man younger than 45 who had recovered from COVID-19. The CDR3 sequence: CASSLSTSGRAFSYNEQFF. In nucleotides, the CDR3 is TGCGCCAGCAGCTTGTCGACTAGCGGGAGGGCCTTCTCCTACAATGAGCAGTTCTTC.